The 29 T cell receptor beta chains listed next were all sequenced from one sample in a study of cytomegalovirus exposure and HLA in healthy donors. Repertoires were generated with immunoSEQ multiplex PCR, while TCRdb's copy carries only in-frame clones and drops some. The table lists hundreds of thousands of clones, around 87% of them singletons, with approximately 2.5% in the top ten. Source material: PBMCs. These receptors were taken from a man in his late teens or twenties in good health and CMV-seronegative.

The J gene is TRBJ2-5, the V gene TRBV10-2; possible D gene TRBD2, 6 bases. The CDR3 contains 14 residues. With 2 bases removed from V and 6 bases from J, the gap between germline ends came to 13 bases. CDR1 and CDR2 (germline): WSHSY, SAAADI. CDR3 in amino acids: CASSEPGLGKTQYF. DNA of the CDR3: TGCGCCAGCAGTGAGCCGGGACTTGGGAAGACCCAGTACTTC.

The V gene is TRBV11-3, the J gene TRBJ2-1; 7 bases match TRBD1. The germline gives CDR1 SGHNT, CDR2 YENEEA. Trimming took 5 bases from V and 4 from J; bases not matched to a gene: 5. The CDR3 spans 14 residues. CDR3 in amino acids: CASSITGEYNEQFF. The CDR3 DNA sequence: TGTGCCAGCAGCATCACAGGGGAATACAATGAGCAGTTCTTC.

The chain combines TRBV10-2 with TRBJ2-4; a possible D gene is TRBD1 (5 bases). V shed 7 bases and J shed 2 bases, with 15 bases lying between them. CDR3 length equals 15 residues. Germline lookup yields CDR1 WSHSY and CDR2 SAAADI. The CDR3 reads CASKKGLNPKNIQYF. Written as DNA, the CDR3 is TGCGCCAGCAAGAAGGGGTTGAATCCCAAAAACATTCAGTACTTC.

The V gene is TRBV9, the J gene TRBJ1-3, with D uncertain. V lost 0 bases, J lost 0 bases, and 10 bases lay in between. The CDR3 covers 16 residues. Germline CDR1 is SGDLS and CDR2 is YYNGEE. CDR3 loop: CASSVEYGNSGNTIYF. For the CDR3, the DNA is TGTGCCAGCAGCGTAGAGTACGGGAACTCTGGAAACACCATATATTTT.

The chain uses TRBV28 and TRBJ2-2; D is unclear. Germline CDR1 and CDR2: MDHEN and SYDVKM. CDR3 length: 12 residues. Trimming shortened V by 6 bases and J by 8 bases, and 10 bases separated the two germline ends. DNA of the CDR3: TGTGCCAGCAGGTTGCTTGAGGGGGAGCTGTTTTTT. Residues: CASRLLEGELFF.

The chain recombines TRBV15 with TRBJ1-3; D uncertain. Trimming removed 5 bases from V and 8 bases from J, with 19 bases in between. This CDR3 comprises 15 residues. Germline loops: CDR1 LNHNV, CDR2 YYDKDF (reference sequence). The CDR3 DNA sequence: TGTGCCACCAGCCCGTCGCGAGGCTATCGGGACACCATATATTTT. Amino acids: CATSPSRGYRDTIYF.

V is TRBV28 and J is TRBJ2-1, with 11 bases identical to TRBD2. The ends lost 5 bases at V and 1 base at J; junction bases unmatched: 7. The CDR3 runs 17 residues. Germline V gives CDR1 MDHEN, CDR2 SYDVKM. CDR3 nucleotides: TGTGCCAGCAGTATTACTAGCGGGAGCGGGTCCTACAATGAGCAGTTCTTC. This encodes CASSITSGSGSYNEQFF.

This sequence joins TRBV5-1 and TRBJ2-3, with 13 bases lining up with TRBD2. The J segment lost 1 base and the V segment lost 1 base, leaving 6 bases of the junction unmatched. The CDR3 contains 18 residues. Germline V gene data show CDR1 as SGHRS and CDR2 as YFSETQ. The CDR3 DNA reads as TGCGCCAGCAGCTTGATGGGACTAGCGGGAATCGGCACAGATACGCAGTATTTT. It translates to CASSLMGLAGIGTDTQYF. Drawing the rest from reference TRBV5-1 and TRBJ2-3, the complete variable domain is KAGVTQTPRYLIKTRGQQVTLSCSPISGHRSVSWYQQTPGQGLQFLFEYFSETQRNKGNFPGRFSGRQFSNSRSEMNVSTLELGDSALYLCASSLMGLAGIGTDTQYFGPGTRLTVL.

V and J are TRBV7-2 and TRBJ1-1; 9 bases line up with TRBD1. With 11 bases clipped from V and 3 bases from J, the junction kept 4 bases outside the gene matches. The CDR3 loop spans 12 amino acids. Germline lookup yields CDR1 SGHTA and CDR2 FQGNSA. CDR3 sequence: CASRQGDTEAFF. The CDR3 DNA reads as TGTGCCTCCCGACAGGGGGACACTGAAGCTTTCTTT. Together with reference TRBV7-2 and TRBJ1-1, the CDR3 gives the full variable domain: GAGVSQSPSNKVTEKGKDVELRCDPISGHTALYWYRQSLGQGLEFLIYFQGNSAPDKSGLPSDRFSAERTGGSVSTLTIQRTQQEDSAVYLCASRQGDTEAFFGQGTRLTVV.

The chain employs TRBV28 and TRBJ2-3; D may be TRBD1 (6 bases). Trimming stripped 5 bases from V and 5 bases from J, with 14 bases between. The CDR3 runs to 14 residues. Looked up from germline, CDR1 is MDHEN and CDR2 is SYDVKM. Here the CDR3 reads CASSLRGKVDTQYF. The CDR3 region has the DNA TGTGCCAGCAGTCTCAGGGGTAAAGTAGATACGCAGTATTTT.

This chain connects TRBV2 to TRBJ2-7, with a tentative D call TRBD2 (6 bases). Germline V lookup: CDR1 SNHLY, CDR2 FYNNEI. V was clipped by 8 bases and J by 2 bases, with 10 bases between them. There are 12 residues in the CDR3. CDR3 protein: CASERVTYEQYF. For the CDR3, the DNA is TGTGCCAGCGAGCGGGTGACCTACGAGCAGTACTTC.

The chain couples TRBV28 to TRBJ2-7, with 12 bases that match TRBD2. The J segment lost 4 bases and the V segment lost 5 bases, leaving 9 bases of the junction unmatched. CDR3 length equals 16 residues. Germline V gene data show CDR1 as MDHEN and CDR2 as SYDVKM. The CDR3 bases are TGTGCCAGCAGTCCGGCCGGGACTAGCGGGTTATACGAGCAGTACTTC. This sequence encodes CASSPAGTSGLYEQYF.

This clone was counted between two and nine times. The chain has TRBV9 and TRBJ2-2; D is unresolved. The CDR3 runs 16 residues. The germline V gene has CDR1 SGDLS and CDR2 YYNGEE. The V gene lost 3 bases and the J gene lost 3 bases, with 15 bases spanning the gap. The CDR3 spells CASSGRYLPHTGELFF. The CDR3 region has the DNA TGTGCCAGCAGCGGCCGGTATTTACCTCACACCGGGGAGCTGTTTTTT.

The V gene is TRBV7-9, the J gene TRBJ2-1; D possibly corresponds to TRBD2 (7 bases). The germline V gene encodes CDR1 SEHNR and CDR2 FQNEAQ (reference sequence). This CDR3 has 13 residues. V gave up 5 bases and J gave up 15 bases, with 20 bases separating them. CDR3 nucleotides: TGTGCCAGCAGCCCGACCGCGTCGGGGGGCACGTTCTTC. As protein: CASSPTASGGTFF.

The rearrangement uses TRBV15 and TRBJ2-3; TRBD2 is a possible D gene (6 bases). V lost 1 base, J lost 1 base, and 6 bases lay in between. The CDR3 consists of 14 residues. Germline V gives CDR1 LNHNV, CDR2 YYDKDF (reference sequence). CDR3 residues: CATSRGGGTDTQYF. CDR3 coding DNA: TGTGCCACCAGCAGAGGCGGGGGCACAGATACGCAGTATTTT.

This clone was observed many times. V usage is TRBV4-3 and J usage is TRBJ2-7; D ambiguous. Germline V lookup: CDR1 LGHNA, CDR2 YSLEER. The CDR3 runs to 11 residues. V was cut by 4 bases and J by 3 bases, with 4 bases left in between. The CDR3 nucleotides read TGCGCCAGCAGCCCCCTCTACGAGCAGTACTTC. Translated, it gives CASSPLYEQYF.

CDR3 in DNA: TGTGCCAGCAGCTCGAGGACAGGGAATGAAAAACTGTTTTTT. This translates into CASSSRTGNEKLFF. This chain uses TRBV7-2 with TRBJ1-4, with TRBD1 matching 8 bases. After removal of 4 bases from V and 5 bases from J, the junction contained 3 bases not matched to a gene. This CDR3 comprises 14 residues. The germline V gene encodes CDR1 SGHTA and CDR2 FQGNSA.

This clone is a singleton in its sample. This rearrangement joins TRBV7-2 to TRBJ2-7; perhaps TRBD1 as D (5 bases). CDR1 is SGHTA, CDR2 FQGNSA, per germline. The CDR3 runs 14 residues. The V and J ends lost 1 base and 2 bases respectively, with 9 bases between them. CDR3 residues: CASSLDGAPYEQYF. CDR3 DNA: TGTGCCAGCAGCTTAGATGGGGCCCCCTACGAGCAGTACTTC. The full variable domain, with the rest looked up from reference TRBV7-2 and TRBJ2-7, is GAGVSQSPSNKVTEKGKDVELRCDPISGHTALYWYRQSLGQGLEFLIYFQGNSAPDKSGLPSDRFSAERTGGSVSTLTIQRTQQEDSAVYLCASSLDGAPYEQYFGPGTRLTVT.

The chain recombines TRBV6-5 with TRBJ2-1; tentative D call: TRBD2 (5 bases). Trimming shortened V by 5 bases and J by 4 bases, and 15 bases separated the two germline ends. This CDR3 is 15 amino acids long. Germline values: CDR1 MNHEY, CDR2 SVGAGI. CDR3 region: CASSTNGGTYNEQFF. For the CDR3, the DNA is TGTGCCAGCAGTACCAATGGAGGTACTTACAATGAGCAGTTCTTC.

The gene calls are TRBV28 and TRBJ2-1, with 10 bases lining up with TRBD2. Germline V lookup: CDR1 MDHEN, CDR2 SYDVKM. V shed 3 bases, J shed 4 bases, and the junction held 6 bases outside the gene matches. The CDR3 totals 16 residues. The CDR3 reads CASSLTRTSGYNEQFF. For the CDR3, the DNA is TGTGCCAGCAGTTTGACCCGGACTAGCGGATACAATGAGCAGTTCTTC.

The chain joins TRBV6-5 to TRBJ2-1; 8 nucleotides agree with TRBD1. This CDR3 is built from 13 residues. Per the germline V gene, CDR1 is MNHEY and CDR2 is SVGAGI. V dropped 6 bases and J dropped 5; count of bases not matched to a gene: 3. In DNA form, the CDR3 reads TGTGCCAGCAGCGACAGGGGACACAATGAGCAGTTCTTC. It yields the protein CASSDRGHNEQFF.

This clone was recorded once. This chain connects TRBV14 to TRBJ2-1, with TRBD2 matching 13 bases. Losses at the gene ends were 4 bases for V and 8 bases for J; bases not matched to a gene: 5. Germline V CDR1 and CDR2: SGHDN, FVKESK. This CDR3 spans 15 amino acids. CDR3 bases: TGTGCCAGCAGCCCACTAGCGGGAGGGCCGGATGAGCAGTTCTTC. Its protein product is CASSPLAGGPDEQFF. Based on the CDR3 plus reference TRBV14 and TRBJ2-1, the full variable domain is EAGVTQFPSHSVIEKGQTVTLRCDPISGHDNLYWYRRVMGKEIKFLLHFVKESKQDESGMPNNRFLAERTGGTYSTLKVQPAELEDSGVYFCASSPLAGGPDEQFFGPGTRLTVL.

The chain joins TRBV27 to TRBJ2-1; 11 bases are shared with TRBD2. V lost 2 bases, J lost 4 bases, and 13 bases stayed unmatched. The length of the CDR3 is 19 residues. From germline, CDR1 is MNHEY and CDR2 SMNVEV (reference sequence). The CDR3 here is CASSLGQARGTSGYNEQFF. CDR3 DNA: TGTGCCAGCAGTTTAGGACAAGCCAGAGGGACTAGCGGATACAATGAGCAGTTCTTC.

The chain links TRBV10-3 to TRBJ2-5, with 8 bases identical to TRBD1. Germline trimming cut 11 bases from V and 3 bases from J; bases unmatched to any gene: 8. From germline, CDR1 is ENHRY and CDR2 SYGVKD. The CDR3 totals 13 residues. CDR3 bases: TGTGCCGCGGGCAGGGGGCCGGAAGAGACCCAGTACTTC. It specifies CAAGRGPEETQYF.

The rearrangement uses TRBV5-1 and TRBJ2-2; 10 bases line up with TRBD2. The CDR3 contains 18 residues. The germline CDR1 and CDR2 sequences are SGHRS and YFSETQ. The ends lost 4 bases at V and 8 bases at J; junction bases unmatched: 17. The CDR3 is CASSGLPGLATRDGELFF. Here the CDR3 DNA reads TGCGCCAGCAGCGGTCTTCCGGGACTAGCGACTAGAGATGGGGAGCTGTTTTTT.

This clone was found a few times. V is TRBV19 and J is TRBJ1-2; 9 bases map to TRBD1. This CDR3 comprises 13 residues. The V segment lost 7 bases and the J segment 6 bases; nucleotides outside the gene matches: 6. Germline CDR1 and CDR2: LNHDA and SQIVND (reference sequence). The CDR3 here is CASNPDRGDGYTF. The CDR3 region has the DNA TGTGCCAGTAACCCGGACAGGGGAGATGGCTACACCTTC.

The chain carries TRBV4-3 and TRBJ2-3, with TRBD2 matching 11 bases. The germline gives CDR1 LGHNA, CDR2 YSLEER. The CDR3 sequence is 16 residues long. The J segment lost 1 base and the V segment lost 3 bases, leaving 3 bases of the junction unmatched. The CDR3 DNA is TGCGCCAGCAGCCAGCTACTAGCGGGAGGCACAGATACGCAGTATTTT. Translation gives CASSQLLAGGTDTQYF.

The rearrangement links TRBV6-5 to TRBJ2-7; the D is unclear. V shed 6 bases and J shed 6 bases, with 12 bases lying between them. Looked up from germline, CDR1 is MNHEY and CDR2 is SVGAGI. The CDR3 covers 12 residues. The CDR3 bases are TGTGCCAGCAGCCAAGCCATTCGCGAGCAGTACTTC. Protein sequence: CASSQAIREQYF.

The sample holds a few counts of this clone. The V call is TRBV2, the J call TRBJ2-7, with D perhaps TRBD2 (5 bases). Germline-derived CDR1 and CDR2 are SNHLY and FYNNEI. V was trimmed by 3 bases and J by 6 bases, leaving 9 bases between them. This CDR3 region has 12 residues. The CDR3 DNA is TGTGCCAGCAGTGACCTAGCCTCCGAGCAGTACTTC. Residues: CASSDLASEQYF.